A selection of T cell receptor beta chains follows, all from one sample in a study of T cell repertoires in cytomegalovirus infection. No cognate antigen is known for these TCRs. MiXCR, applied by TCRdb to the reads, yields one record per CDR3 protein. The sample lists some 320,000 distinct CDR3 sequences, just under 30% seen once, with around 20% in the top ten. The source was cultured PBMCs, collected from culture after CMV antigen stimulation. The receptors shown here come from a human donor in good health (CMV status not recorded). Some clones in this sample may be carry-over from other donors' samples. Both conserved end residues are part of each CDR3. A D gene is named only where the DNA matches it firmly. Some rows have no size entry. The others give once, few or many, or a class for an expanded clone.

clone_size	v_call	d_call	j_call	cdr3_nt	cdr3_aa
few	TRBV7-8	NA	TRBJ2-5	TGTGCCAGCAGCCAATCAGGAGGGGGTCGGGAGACCCAGTACTTC	CASSQSGGGRETQYF
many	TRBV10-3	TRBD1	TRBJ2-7	TGTGCCATCAAGCCGGGACAGGGGTACGACGAGCAGTACTTC	CAIKPGQGYDEQYF
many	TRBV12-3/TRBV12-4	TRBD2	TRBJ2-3	TGTGCCAGCAGTCCGACGACTAGCGGGGCGCCGGATTCGGATACGCAGTATTTT	CASSPTTSGAPDSDTQYF
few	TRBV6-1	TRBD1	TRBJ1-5	TGTGCCAGCAGTTTTCCGGGACAGGGGTTTTTCGGCAATCAGCCCCAGCATTTT	CASSFPGQGFFGNQPQHF
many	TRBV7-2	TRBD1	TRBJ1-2	TGTGCCAGCAGCCCGACCGGGACAGACTATGGCTACACCTTC	CASSPTGTDYGYTF
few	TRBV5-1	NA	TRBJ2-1	TGCGCCAGCAGCCCAACCGCATGGACGGGCTCCTACAATGAGCAGTTCTTC	CASSPTAWTGSYNEQFF
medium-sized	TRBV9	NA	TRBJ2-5	TGTGCCAGCAGCGCGGGACATATGGTAGAGACCCAGTACTTC	CASSAGHMVETQYF
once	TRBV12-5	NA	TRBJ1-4	TGTGCTAGTGGTATTGGGGGTTCAAGAACTAATAAAAAACTGTTTTTT	CASGIGGSRTNKKLFF
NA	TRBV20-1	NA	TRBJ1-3	TGCAGTGCTATGGGGGCAGGAAACACCATATATTTT	CSAMGAGNTIYF
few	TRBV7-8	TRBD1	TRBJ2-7	TGTGCCAGCAGCTTAGTGTGGGGACAGGGGTCCTACGAGCAGTACTTC	CASSLVWGQGSYEQYF
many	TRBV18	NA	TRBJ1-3	TGTGCCAGCTCACCACCGACAGGAGGAAACACCATATATTTT	CASSPPTGGNTIYF
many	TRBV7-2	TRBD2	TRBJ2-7	TGTGCCAGCAGCTTTAGAGCGGGAGGGGACGAGCAGTACTTC	CASSFRAGGDEQYF
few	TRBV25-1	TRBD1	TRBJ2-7	TGTGCCAGCAGTGAATGGACAGGGGAGTACGAGCAGTACTTC	CASSEWTGEYEQYF
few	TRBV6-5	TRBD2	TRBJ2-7	TGTGCCAGCAGCCGCGCCCGGACTAGCGGGCGAGGGGAGCAGTACTTC	CASSRARTSGRGEQYF
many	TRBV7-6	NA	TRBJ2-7	TGTGCCAGCAGCTCGGGGACTTTGGCCTACGAGCAGTACTTC	CASSSGTLAYEQYF
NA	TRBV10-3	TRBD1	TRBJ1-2	TGTGCCATCAGTGTTGACAGGGGGCGCGATCGATTTGGCTACACCTTC	CAISVDRGRDRFGYTF
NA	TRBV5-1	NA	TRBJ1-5	TGCGCCAGCAGCTTTGGGAGTGATAGCAATCAGCCCCAGCATTTT	CASSFGSDSNQPQHF
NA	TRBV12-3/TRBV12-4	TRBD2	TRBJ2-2	TGTGCCAGCAGCCTGACTAGCAGTGATACGAACACCGGGGAGCTGTTTTTT	CASSLTSSDTNTGELFF
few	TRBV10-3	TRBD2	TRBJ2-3	TGTGCCATTGGACCGGGACTAAGTAACGCAGATACGCAGTATTTT	CAIGPGLSNADTQYF
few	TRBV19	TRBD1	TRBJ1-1	TGTGCCAGCAGAACCCCAGGGGGAAAGACTGAAGCTTTCTTT	CASRTPGGKTEAFF
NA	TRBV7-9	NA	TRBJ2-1	TGTGCCAGCAGCTTAGGGAGGGTAGGGGGCTCCTACAATGAGCAGTTCTTC	CASSLGRVGGSYNEQFF
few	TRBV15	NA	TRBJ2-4	TGTGCCACCAGCAATTCACCCGAACCGGCCAAAAACATTCAGTACTTC	CATSNSPEPAKNIQYF
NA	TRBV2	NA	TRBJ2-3	TGTGCCAGCAGTTCGGAGGGGGGGGGGCAAGATACGCAGTATTTT	CASSSEGGGQDTQYF
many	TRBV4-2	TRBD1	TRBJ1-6	TGTGCCAGCAGCCAAGCAGGGGGCTTCAATAATTCACCCCTCCACTTT	CASSQAGGFNNSPLHF
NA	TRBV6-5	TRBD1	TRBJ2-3	TGTGCCAGCAGAGACAGGGGGAAAAGCACAGATACGCAGTATTTT	CASRDRGKSTDTQYF
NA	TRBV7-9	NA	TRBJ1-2	TGTGCCAGCAGCTTTAGCGGGGCCTATGGCTACACCTTC	CASSFSGAYGYTF
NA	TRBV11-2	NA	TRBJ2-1	TGTGCCAGCAGCTTAGATCGGTGGGAGAGCTCCTACAATGAGCAGTTCTTC	CASSLDRWESSYNEQFF
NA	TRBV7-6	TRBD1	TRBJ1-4	TGTGCCAGCAGCTTTCTTGACAGGGGGCGGAATGAAAAGCTGTTTTTT	CASSFLDRGRNEKLFF
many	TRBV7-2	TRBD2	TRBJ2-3	TGTGCCAGCAGCCCGAGCAGAGCGGGAGTATCCACAGATACGCAGTATTTT	CASSPSRAGVSTDTQYF
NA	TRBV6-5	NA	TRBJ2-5	TGTGCCAGCAGACTAGGTGGGCAAGAGACCCAGTACTTC	CASRLGGQETQYF
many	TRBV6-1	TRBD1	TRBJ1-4	TGTGCCAGCAGAAACACAGGGGGAAGCGATGAAAAACTGTTTTTT	CASRNTGGSDEKLFF
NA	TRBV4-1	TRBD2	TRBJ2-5	TGCGCCAGCAGCCAAGGCCTAGCGGAGCGGTCCGGGACCCAGTACTTC	CASSQGLAERSGTQYF
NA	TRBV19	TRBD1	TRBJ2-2	TGTGCCAGTAGCCTCCCACAGGGGCGTGCCGGGGAGCTGTTTTTT	CASSLPQGRAGELFF
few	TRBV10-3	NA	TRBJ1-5	TGTGCCATCAGGAAAGGGGACAATCAGCCCCAGCATTTT	CAIRKGDNQPQHF
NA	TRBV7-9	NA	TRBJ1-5	TGTGCCAGCAGCTTAGTAGGAACGAATCAGCCCCAGCATTTT	CASSLVGTNQPQHF
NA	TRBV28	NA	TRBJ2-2	TGTGCCATGAAGACGAACACCGGGGAGCTGTTTTTT	CAMKTNTGELFF
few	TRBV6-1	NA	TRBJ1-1	TGTGCCAGCAGTACGGCAGGGTATGGCACTGAAGCTTTCTTT	CASSTAGYGTEAFF
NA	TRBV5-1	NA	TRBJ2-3	TGCGCCAGCAGCCCGGACCTCAGCGGAGGGGATACGCAGTATTTT	CASSPDLSGGDTQYF
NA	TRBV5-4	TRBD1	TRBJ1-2	TGTGCCAGCAGCCCGTCAGGGGGTTCTAACTATGGCTACACCTTC	CASSPSGGSNYGYTF
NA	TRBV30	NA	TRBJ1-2	TGTGCCTGGAGCCCAGAGCCGGAATATGGCTACACCTTC	CAWSPEPEYGYTF
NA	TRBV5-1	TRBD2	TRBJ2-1	TGCGCCAGCAGCGAGGCAGCGGGAAGAAAATTCTTC	CASSEAAGRKFF
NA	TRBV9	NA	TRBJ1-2	TGTGCCAGCAGCGAAACATTACAGGGAATTAGAAATGGCTACACCTTC	CASSETLQGIRNGYTF
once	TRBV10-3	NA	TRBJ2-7	TGTGCCATCAAAGCACAGGACTACGAGCAGTACTTC	CAIKAQDYEQYF
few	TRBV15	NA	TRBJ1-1	TGTGCCACCAGCATAGCGGGCACTGAAGCTTTCTTT	CATSIAGTEAFF
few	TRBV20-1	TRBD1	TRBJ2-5	TGCAGTGCTAGAGATCGCAAGAGACAGGGTGCGGAGACCCAGTACTTC	CSARDRKRQGAETQYF
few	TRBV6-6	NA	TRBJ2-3	TGTGCCAGCAGTTACAGGCCAACCCCAGCAGATACGCAGTATTTT	CASSYRPTPADTQYF
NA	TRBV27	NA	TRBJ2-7	TGTGCCAGCAGTTTATCCTGGGACTACGAGCAGTACTTC	CASSLSWDYEQYF
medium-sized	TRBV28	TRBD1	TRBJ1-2	TGTGCCAGCAGTCTGACAGGGGGCGCCCGGGGCTACACCTTC	CASSLTGGARGYTF
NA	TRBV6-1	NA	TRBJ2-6	TGTGCCAGCAGTCGCGGCGTTGAGGCCAACGTCCTGACTTTC	CASSRGVEANVLTF
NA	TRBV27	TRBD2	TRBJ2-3	TGTGCCAGCAGTCTGGCTAGCGGTAGTTTAAATTCGGATACGCAGTATTTT	CASSLASGSLNSDTQYF
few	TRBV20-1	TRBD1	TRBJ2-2	TGCAGTGCTTATTTACCGGGACAGGCTAACAAGAACACCGGGGAGCTGTTTTTT	CSAYLPGQANKNTGELFF